A selection of T cell receptor beta chains follows, all from one sample in a study of immune evolution from preneoplasia to lung adenocarcinoma. The repertoire was sequenced with immunoSEQ multiplex PCR; TCRdb's copy has only in-frame clones and lacks some. The sample has some 15,000 clones, about four fifths seen once. The sequencing input was FFPE minimally invasive lung adenocarcinoma tissue. These receptors were obtained from a person aged 60-79 years with lung adenocarcinoma. CDR3s include the opening cysteine and the closing phenylalanine or tryptophan. The D gene is left open where the match is weak. Clone size is stated in some rows and not others, as once, few, many or a class when expanded.

clone_size d_call j_call v_call cdr3_nt cdr3_aa
. TRBD2 TRBJ2-1 TRBV2 TGTGCCAGCAGTGAATTACTAGCGGGGGATGAGCAGTTCTTC CASSELLAGDEQFF
. . TRBJ2-7 TRBV5-1 TGCGCCAGCAGCTTTCGACAGGACTCCTACGAGCAGTACTTC CASSFRQDSYEQYF
. TRBD2 TRBJ2-3 TRBV15 TGTGCCACCAGCAGAGATCGGGGTTTGTGGCTAGCGGCAGATACGCAGTATTTT CATSRDRGLWLAADTQYF
. . TRBJ2-2 TRBV9 TGTGCCAGCAGCGTAGTGGGCAGCGTCACCGGGGAGCTGTTTTTT CASSVVGSVTGELFF
. TRBD2 TRBJ2-1 TRBV30 TGTGCCTGGAGGCGACTAGCGGGATATAATGAGCAGTTCTTC CAWRRLAGYNEQFF
. . TRBJ1-2 TRBV4-1 TGCGCCAGCAGCCAAGATACGCGTTCCGGGGGCTACACCTTC CASSQDTRSGGYTF
. . TRBJ2-7 TRBV27 TGTGCCAGCAGTTTCTCCCATGGTTTTGATTATGCCTACGAGCAGTACTTC CASSFSHGFDYAYEQYF
. . TRBJ2-5 TRBV30 TGTGCCTGGAGTGGTGCAGGGCAAGAGACCCAGTACTTC CAWSGAGQETQYF
once . TRBJ2-5 TRBV12-5 TGTGCTAGTGGTTCCGGGGGTTTGTGGGAGACCCAGTACTTC CASGSGGLWETQYF
once TRBD1 TRBJ2-7 TRBV6-5 TGTGCCAGCAGTTTGGACAGGGGGCAGGGCGAGCAGTACTTC CASSLDRGQGEQYF
. TRBD2 TRBJ2-7 TRBV30 TGTGCCTACCACCCGGGAGGCTGGGAGCAGTACTTC CAYHPGGWEQYF
few . TRBJ2-7 TRBV28 TGTGCCACTCATTGGGCCAGGGGGGACCCCTACGAGCAGTACTTC CATHWARGDPYEQYF
few . TRBJ2-7 TRBV11-2 TGTGCCAGCAGCCCATGGGGGAATTGGAACGAGCAGTACTTC CASSPWGNWNEQYF
few . TRBJ2-7 TRBV6-5 TGTGCCAGCCGCCTAAACTACGAGCAGTACTTC CASRLNYEQYF
. . TRBJ1-2 TRBV30 TGTGCCTGGATCACAGACGTTGGGTATGGCTACACCTTC CAWITDVGYGYTF
. TRBD1 TRBJ2-5 TRBV7-3 TGTGCCAGCAGTTCAGGGGGCAAAGAGACCCAGTACTTC CASSSGGKETQYF
. . TRBJ2-7 TRBV28 TGTGCCAGCCAGGCGCTACCCTACGAGCAGTACTTC CASQALPYEQYF
. TRBD1 TRBJ1-1 TRBV6-1 TGTGCCAGCAGTGAAGCGGGACAGGGAGGGACTGAAGCTTTCTTT CASSEAGQGGTEAFF
. . TRBJ2-2 TRBV6-1 TGTGCCAGCAAGAGGACGCTCAACACCGGGGAGCTGTTTTTT CASKRTLNTGELFF
. TRBD2 TRBJ2-1 TRBV6-5 TGTGCCAGCAGGCGGTCCGGGACTAGTCCTTATGAGCAGTTCTTC CASRRSGTSPYEQFF
. TRBD1 TRBJ1-2 TRBV5-1 TGCGCCAGCAGCCCGGGACAGGGAAGGTATGGCTACACCTTC CASSPGQGRYGYTF
. . TRBJ1-2 TRBV14 TGTGCCAGCAGCCAAGTGAGTGGAGATGGCTACACCTTC CASSQVSGDGYTF
. . TRBJ2-2 TRBV10-3 TGTGCCATCAGTGGGTCGGACTTGAACACCGGGGAGCTGTTTTTT CAISGSDLNTGELFF
. TRBD1 TRBJ2-5 TRBV28 TGTGCCAGCAGTTCGGGACAGGGGGCTGGTGAGACCCAGTACTTC CASSSGQGAGETQYF
. . TRBJ2-5 TRBV7-2 TGTGCCAGCAGCTTAGCGCAAGGAGGGCAAGAGACCCAGTACTTC CASSLAQGGQETQYF
. . TRBJ2-7 TRBV7-2 TGTGCCAGCAGCCCCTCAGGTCTCCTGTACCACGAGCAGTACTTC CASSPSGLLYHEQYF
. TRBD2 TRBJ2-7 TRBV20-1 TGCAGTGCTAGTATGGGGGGGGAGCAGTACTTC CSASMGGEQYF
. . TRBJ1-2 TRBV5-1 TGCGCCAGCAGCTTGCGGGGGAACTATGGCTACACCTTC CASSLRGNYGYTF
. . TRBJ1-2 TRBV6-5 TGTGCCAGCAGGACATTCAGGGAACACACCTTC CASRTFREHTF
. . TRBJ2-3 TRBV19 TGTGCCAGTAATCAGGGGCGCACAGATACGCAGTATTTT CASNQGRTDTQYF
. . TRBJ1-5 TRBV7-8 TGTGCCAGCAGCTTAGATCAGCCCCAGCATTTT CASSLDQPQHF
. . TRBJ2-3 TRBV11-3 TGTGCCAGCAGCTTAGAGTCAGATACGCAGTATTTT CASSLESDTQYF
. . TRBJ1-1 TRBV19 TGTGCCAGTAGTATGCGTCCCCCGAGGGAGACGATTGAAGCTTTCTTT CASSMRPPRETIEAFF
few TRBD1 TRBJ2-7 TRBV14 TGTGCCAGCAGCCAAGACACCGGGACAGGGACCTACGAGCAGTACTTC CASSQDTGTGTYEQYF
. TRBD1 TRBJ2-7 TRBV2 TGTGCCAGCAGTGAAGCAGCGGGACAGGGAGGTGAGCAGTACTTC CASSEAAGQGGEQYF
. . TRBJ2-1 TRBV19 TGTGCCAGTAGTATAGTAGCGGAGTACAATGAGCAGTTCTTC CASSIVAEYNEQFF
. . TRBJ2-7 TRBV4-1 TGCGCCAGCAGCCCGAAGGGCTCCTACGAGCAGTACTTC CASSPKGSYEQYF
few . TRBJ2-3 TRBV5-4 TGTGCCAGCAGCTCGACAGGCACAGATACGCAGTATTTT CASSSTGTDTQYF
. TRBD1 TRBJ1-1 TRBV28 TGTGCCAGCAGTTTAGCAGGCACGACAGGGGAAAAGGCTTTCTTT CASSLAGTTGEKAFF
. . TRBJ2-1 TRBV28 TGTGCCAGCAGTTCGGGTGGGAAAAGGGATGAGCAGTTCTTC CASSSGGKRDEQFF
. TRBD2 TRBJ2-1 TRBV9 TGTGCCAGCAGCGTAAAGCTAGCGGGGGTGGATGAGCAGTTCTTC CASSVKLAGVDEQFF
few TRBD1 TRBJ1-2 TRBV28 TGTGCCATCAACCGCAGGGGGCTCTATGGCTACACCTTC CAINRRGLYGYTF
. . TRBJ1-3 TRBV18 TGTGCCAGCTCACCACTCGTAACGAGGGACTCTGGAAACACCATATATTTT CASSPLVTRDSGNTIYF
. . TRBJ2-3 TRBV7-3 TGTGCCAGCAGTTCTACTAGGATGGATACGCAGTATTTT CASSSTRMDTQYF
. TRBD2 TRBJ2-4 TRBV7-7 TGTGCTAGCAGCCCTGGACTAGCGGGAGACATTCAGTACTTC CASSPGLAGDIQYF
. . TRBJ1-1 TRBV7-9 TGTGCCAGCAGCTCACCCCGGACAGAGAACACTGAAGCTTTCTTT CASSSPRTENTEAFF
. TRBD2 TRBJ2-3 TRBV27 TGTGCCAGCAGTTTATCGGGCGGGGGGAGGAATACGCAGTATTTT CASSLSGGGRNTQYF
. . TRBJ2-7 TRBV2 TGTGCCAGCGCGGTTACCGAACTCGAGCAGTACTTC CASAVTELEQYF
. . TRBJ2-7 TRBV10-3 TGTGCCACCCGACTAGCCTACGAGCAGTACTTC CATRLAYEQYF
. . TRBJ1-1 TRBV15 TGTGCCACCAGCCGTCTAAGACAGGCGATCACTGAAGCTTTCTTT CATSRLRQAITEAFF
. TRBD1 TRBJ1-4 TRBV15 TGTGCCACCAGCAGAGATCCTCGGACAGGGTCCCTTAATGAAAAACTGTTTTTT CATSRDPRTGSLNEKLFF
few . TRBJ2-6 TRBV7-8 TGTGCCAGCAGCTTAACGGGGCCTGGGGCCAACGTCCTGACTTTC CASSLTGPGANVLTF
. . TRBJ2-7 TRBV15 TGTGCCACCAGCAGAGATAGAGTCTACGAGCAGTACTTC CATSRDRVYEQYF
. TRBD1 TRBJ2-7 TRBV6-6 TGTGCCAGCAGGACAGGGCAGAATACCTACGAGCAGTACTTC CASRTGQNTYEQYF
. . TRBJ2-7 TRBV14 TGTACCAGCAGCCAAGATCTTGGACAGTTCTACGAGCAGTACTTC CTSSQDLGQFYEQYF
few . TRBJ1-6 TRBV21-1 TGTGCCAGCAGCAGCCCGACAGGCCCTCTCACCGAGGATAATTCACCCCTCCACTTT CASSSPTGPLTEDNSPLHF
. . TRBJ1-2 TRBV5-5 TGTGCCAGCAGCCCGGACGGGAACTATGGCTACACCTTC CASSPDGNYGYTF
. . TRBJ1-5 TRBV6-4 TGTGCCAGCATGGGCAGCAGCCTTTACTATAGCAATCAGCCCCAGCATTTT CASMGSSLYYSNQPQHF